The TCR beta chain described here comes from a study of regulatory T cells in long-lasting Graves disease. About the study: Newly diagnosed Graves' patients took antithyroid drugs under 3 months. Findings of the study overall: Fewer public clonotypes were shared by new patients (just under 1,000) than by persistent patients (approximately 2,700). Less diverse TCR repertoires were seen in persistent Graves' patients than in newly diagnosed ones.

The time point is: newly diagnosed GD, antithyroid drugs for less than 3 months. The TCR library used RNA extracted from PBMCs. Around 8.2 milliliters of peripheral blood were drawn into EDTA tubes. In its sample, this clonotype was seen many times. The antigen remains undetermined. For TCR beta, libraries came from iRepertoire HTBI primers and Arm-PCR of CDR3 regions. TCRdb reprocessed the multiplex PCR reads with MiXCR, giving one entry per CDR3 protein. The sample lists 400,000 to 450,000 distinct CDR3 sequences, about 15% occurring once. The same specimen was also included in a second study, on T cells in Graves' hyperthyroidism and ophthalmopathy.

This TCR came from a woman in her twenties or thirties with Graves disease. The input for sequencing was peripheral blood mononuclear cells (PBMCs), taken at new diagnosis, from a patient treated with antithyroid drugs.

The CDR3 protein is CSASTNEQFF. The CDR3 DNA reads TGCAGTGCCTCAACTAATGAGCAGTTCTTC. The chain employs TRBV20-1 and TRBJ2-1, with D uncertain. Germline values: CDR1 DFQATT, CDR2 SNEGSKA (reference sequence). The CDR3 spans 10 residues. The V end lost 6 bases, the J end lost 7 bases, and 7 bases lay between the germline ends.